The 19 T cell receptor beta chains reported below all come from one sample, sequenced in a study of neurological immune-mediated disorders. TCRdb processed the 5' RACE reads anew with MiXCR; each CDR3 protein has one entry. The sample lists 70,000 to 95,000 distinct CDR3 sequences, under 15% seen once, with 5% in the top ten. Time point in this sample: longitudinal time-point 2. The source material was PBMCs. Receptors were obtained from a female donor with HTLV-1-associated myelopathy (HAM/TSP).

In this sample, this clonotype turned up many times. The chain recombines TRBV27 with TRBJ1-5; weak D call: TRBD1 (5 bases). CDR3 length: 16 amino acids. V lost 6 bases, J lost 2 bases, and 17 bases lay in between. The germline CDR1 and CDR2 sequences are MNHEY and SMNVEV (reference sequence). CDR3 DNA: TGTGCCAGCAGGGGGAGGGGCCTTAGGGGCAATCAGCCCCAGCATTTT. It codes for CASRGRGLRGNQPQHF.

In this sample, this clonotype turned up many times. CDR3 sequence reads: CASSLRLDYEQYF. DNA of the CDR3: TGCGCCAGCAGCCTGCGACTAGACTACGAGCAGTACTTC. The rearrangement uses TRBV5-1 and TRBJ2-7; D might be TRBD2 (6 bases). The CDR3 has 13 amino acids. Trimming left V 4 bases short and J 3 bases short, with 11 bases between. Germline CDR1 reads SGHRS; CDR2 reads YFSETQ.

This clonotype was observed many times. This chain uses TRBV6-5 with TRBJ2-7, with D perhaps TRBD1 (5 bases). Germline assignment: CDR1 MNHEY and CDR2 SVGAGI. Trimming cost V 0 bases and J 4 bases, with 16 bases left between them. The CDR3 is 16 amino acids. DNA of the CDR3: TGTGCCAGCAGTTACTCGTTTACAGGTAGCCGGTACGAGCAGTACTTC. It codes for CASSYSFTGSRYEQYF.

This clonotype showed up many times. V gene TRBV5-1 combines with J gene TRBJ1-2, with a possible D match to TRBD1 (6 bases). The CDR3 has 15 amino acids. Trimming pared 0 bases from V and 7 bases from J, leaving 16 bases between. Germline V gene lookup returns CDR1 SGHRS and CDR2 YFSETQ. The CDR3 DNA sequence: TGCGCCAGCAGCTTGGATCCCTCAGGGGAACTTGGCTACACCTTC. Its translation: CASSLDPSGELGYTF.

This sequence joins TRBV4-1 and TRBJ2-3; 9 nucleotides agree with TRBD2. Looked up from germline, CDR1 is MGHRA and CDR2 is YSYEKL. Losses at the gene ends were 5 bases for V and 4 bases for J; bases not matched to a gene: 13. The CDR3 loop spans 17 amino acids. For the CDR3, the DNA is TGCGCCAGCAGCATACGGGGACTAGCTGGAAATTCAGATACGCAGTATTTT. The encoded protein is CASSIRGLAGNSDTQYF.

This clonotype was detected only once. This may come from a read error, since a much larger clone is one base off. The J gene is TRBJ2-1, the V gene TRBV9, with D perhaps matching TRBD1 or TRBD2 (5 bases each). Germline V gene sequence: CDR1 SGDLS, CDR2 YYNGEE. The CDR3 consists of 14 residues. The CDR3 bases are TGTGCCAGCAGCGGGGGACGGGGTTACAATGAGCAGATCTTC. The encoded protein is CASSGGRGYNEQIF.

The V and J genes are TRBV3-1 and TRBJ2-1; 10 bases are shared with TRBD1. Germline trimming cut 2 bases from V and 8 bases from J; bases unmatched to any gene: 9. This CDR3 is 16 amino acids long. Germline CDR1 reads LGHDT; CDR2 reads YNNKEL (reference sequence). CDR3 DNA sequence: TGTGCCAGCAGCCAAAACCCGGGACAGGGGTGGTATGAGCAGTTCTTC. This codes for CASSQNPGQGWYEQFF.

This clonotype was counted at least ten times. The chain combines TRBV5-6 with TRBJ2-7; the D is unclear. V lost 5 bases and J 0 bases, leaving 6 bases between the germline ends. Germline CDR1 reads SGHDT; CDR2 reads YYEEEE. The CDR3 extends over 12 amino acids. The DNA for the CDR3 is TGTGCCAGCAGTTCACTCTCCTACGAGCAGTACTTC. Protein sequence: CASSSLSYEQYF.

This clonotype has more than one count but fewer than ten. A much larger clone sits a single nucleotide away, making a read error possible. The chain carries TRBV12-3 or TRBV12-4 and TRBJ2-6; TRBD1 aligns across 7 bases. CDR3 length: 17 residues. V was pared by 10 bases and J by 0 bases, with 12 bases of the junction left unmatched. The CDR3: CANSRRQGTSGANVLTF. CDR3 nucleotides: TGTGCCAACAGCCGTCGACAGGGTACCTCTGGGGCCAACGTCCTGACTTTC.

Worth noting for this clonotype: The conserved final phenylalanine or tryptophan is absent from the CDR3, which likely points to a read error. The chain couples TRBV2 to TRBJ1-1; D remains ambiguous. The CDR3 has 13 amino acids. V lost 10 bases to trimming and J lost 0 bases, with 12 bases between them. The germline gives CDR1 SNHLY, CDR2 FYNNEI. The CDR3 here is CATIYPVNTEAFV. As DNA, the CDR3 is TGTGCCACGATCTATCCCGTGAACACTGAAGCTTTCGTT.

This clonotype was recorded many times. This chain connects TRBV5-1 to TRBJ1-2, with D unresolved. The CDR3 length is 15 residues. Germline values: CDR1 SGHRS, CDR2 YFSETQ. Trimming took off 0 bases at V and 3 bases at J, with 12 bases between the two ends. In DNA form, the CDR3 reads TGCGCCAGCAGCTTGGGTACAGCGAACGACTATGGCTACACCTTC. Translation gives CASSLGTANDYGYTF.

V is TRBV29-1 and J is TRBJ1-1, with 9 positions matching TRBD1. Per germline, CDR1 SQVTM and CDR2 ANQGSEA. Trimming at V came to 7 bases and at J to 11 bases, leaving 8 bases not matched to a gene. This CDR3 has 11 residues. The CDR3 region is CSGTGGKRAFF. The CDR3 DNA reads as TGCAGCGGAACAGGGGGCAAGAGGGCTTTCTTT.

This clonotype was picked up many times. This chain uses TRBV20-1 with TRBJ2-3, with D possibly being TRBD1 (7 bases). The CDR3 spans 14 residues. Trimming stripped 3 bases from V and 5 bases from J, with 15 bases between. Per the germline V gene, CDR1 is DFQATT and CDR2 is SNEGSKA (reference sequence). The CDR3 DNA follows: TGCAGTGCTAGTCCCCAGGGGGGCATAGATACGCAGTATTTT. Amino acid sequence: CSASPQGGIDTQYF.

This clonotype was observed at least ten times. The V and J genes are TRBV5-1 and TRBJ2-5, with D possibly TRBD1 on 6 matching bases. CDR1 is SGHRS, CDR2 YFSETQ, per germline. With 4 bases removed from V and 4 bases from J, the gap between germline ends came to 14 bases. This CDR3 is 14 amino acids long. The CDR3 loop is CASSVQGFRETQYF. CDR3 nucleotide sequence: TGCGCCAGCAGCGTACAGGGTTTCAGAGAGACCCAGTACTTC.

This clonotype was detected ten times or more. Germline is not matched at one junction end, which may reflect a read error. The chain combines TRBV7-8 with TRBJ1-1, with D possibly matching TRBD1 (5 bases). Germline CDR1 reads SGHVS; CDR2 reads FQNEAQ. The CDR3 is 14 amino acids. The CDR3 loop is CASSSAGGAWWFVF. CDR3 sequence (DNA): TGTGCCAGCAGCTCGGCGGGGGGTGCCTGGTGGTTCGTCTTT.

This clonotype was detected ten times or more. The rearrangement joins TRBV11-1 to TRBJ2-1, with TRBD2 matching 10 bases. J gave up 3 bases and V 5 bases, and 4 bases lay outside the gene matches. CDR3 length: 15 amino acids. Germline V gives CDR1 SGHAT, CDR2 FQDESV (reference sequence). CDR3 amino acids: CASSRSSGGYNEQFF. CDR3 DNA sequence: TGTGCCAGCAGCCGCTCTAGCGGGGGCTACAATGAGCAGTTCTTC. The full variable domain, in which reference TRBV11-1 and TRBJ2-1 provide the parts outside the CDR3, is EAEVAQSPRYKITEKSQAVAFWCDPISGHATLYWYRQILGQGPELLVQFQDESVVDDSQLPKDRFSAERLKGVDSTLKIQPAELGDSAMYLCASSRSSGGYNEQFFGPGTRLTVL.

The chain employs TRBV5-1 and TRBJ2-7, with D possibly called TRBD1 or TRBD2 (5 bases each). Germline V gene sequence: CDR1 SGHRS, CDR2 YFSETQ. V lost 3 bases and J 2 bases, leaving 15 bases between the germline ends. The CDR3 extends over 15 amino acids. In DNA, the CDR3 is TGCGCCAGCAGCTCTGGACTGGGGCCGCCCTACGAGCAGTACTTC. It translates to CASSSGLGPPYEQYF.

V usage is TRBV28 and J usage is TRBJ2-3, with 9 positions matching TRBD2. CDR1 is MDHEN and CDR2 is SYDVKM in the germline V gene. The CDR3 length is 17 residues. Trimming took 4 bases from V and 1 from J; bases not matched to a gene: 9. CDR3 sequence: CASSSASGARGTDTQYF. As DNA, the CDR3 is TGTGCCAGCAGTTCCGCTAGCGGGGCTCGAGGCACAGATACGCAGTATTTT.

This clonotype was observed a single time. This sequence joins TRBV4-1 and TRBJ2-5, with 8 nucleotides matching TRBD2. This CDR3 is 19 amino acids long. Germline V gene sequence: CDR1 MGHRA, CDR2 YSYEKL. The trim removed 1 base at V and 2 bases at J, leaving 15 bases unmatched. The CDR3 sequence is CASSQVGPGRGALQETQYF. As DNA, the CDR3 is TGCGCCAGCAGCCAAGTGGGTCCAGGGCGGGGGGCACTACAAGAGACCCAGTACTTC.